The clone carrying this T cell receptor (beta chain) was detected a few times. The data stem from a study of blood T cell repertoires in COVID-19. Germline-derived CDR1 and CDR2 are ENHRY and SYGVKD. Trimming took 3 bases from V and 10 from J; bases not matched to a gene: 16. The CDR3 extends over 16 amino acids. Original analysis: Amplification of reference gene primers was used by the study to estimate nucleated cell counts. The assay was immunoSEQ multiplex PCR, and TCRdb's table has in-frame clones only and misses some. V, J and clone size were drawn from that table, and D and trimming were deduced from the DNA. The data contain approximately 70,000 clones, 85% to 90% of them seen just once; the ten biggest clones take up over 2%.

The chain recombines TRBV10-3 with TRBJ2-5; 8 bases agree with TRBD2. Sequencing was performed on peripheral blood. The sequence was collected from a human donor in a cohort sampled during active COVID-19. The CDR3 sequence is CAISDPFASGPKGQYF. CDR3 nucleotide sequence: TGTGCCATCAGTGATCCCTTTGCTAGCGGGCCTAAAGGCCAGTACTTC.